The rows below give T cell receptor beta chains drawn from one sample of a study of shared clonotypes between healthy human individuals. TCRdb's copy holds only in-frame clones and misses some; the assay was immunoSEQ multiplex PCR. Of over a million clones in the sample, roughly 96% were seen once. Sequencing was performed on naive CD4+ T cells sorted from blood. The source is a man aged 30 to 45 in good health. Both conserved end residues are part of each CDR3. The D gene is left open where the match is weak. Size values are once, few and many counts, or a class for expanded clones, and some rows have none.

D,size,V,J,DNA,CDR3
-,once,TRBV5-6,TRBJ2-1,TGTGCCAGCAGCTTGGCCTGGCTAATCTACAATGAGCAGTTCTTC,CASSLAWLIYNEQFF
-,-,TRBV27,TRBJ2-5,TGTGCCAGCAGTTTAAGGACAAGCCAAGAGACCCAGTACTTC,CASSLRTSQETQYF
-,-,TRBV14,TRBJ1-1,TGTGCCAGCAGCCACCCGGACGGACGCCCGGCTTTCTTT,CASSHPDGRPAFF
-,-,TRBV18,TRBJ1-1,TGTGCCAGCTCACCACGGAACTTGAACACTGAAGCTTTCTTT,CASSPRNLNTEAFF
-,-,TRBV5-1,TRBJ2-3,TGCGCCAGCAGCTTTCCCCCAGATACGCAGTATTTT,CASSFPPDTQYF
TRBD1,-,TRBV7-9,TRBJ2-7,TGTGCCAGCAGCCGAACAGGGGGATCCTACGAGCAGTACTTC,CASSRTGGSYEQYF
TRBD1,-,TRBV11-3,TRBJ2-1,TGTGCCAGCAGCTTAGAAGGGACAGGGAAATGGGGTAGCAATGAGCAGTTCTTC,CASSLEGTGKWGSNEQFF
TRBD2,-,TRBV10-1,TRBJ2-3,TGCGCCAGCAGTGAGACTAGCGGGAGAGGGGATACGCAGTATTTT,CASSETSGRGDTQYF
TRBD2,-,TRBV23-1,TRBJ2-1,TGCGCCAGCAGTCAATCCCAGACTAGCGGGAGGTTTAAAGATGAGCAGTTCTTC,CASSQSQTSGRFKDEQFF
-,-,TRBV7-9,TRBJ2-7,TGTGCCAGCAGCTTAGCGGAGGGGAACTCCTACGAGCAGTACTTC,CASSLAEGNSYEQYF
TRBD1,-,TRBV29-1,TRBJ2-2,TGCAGCGCCGATATTGGGACAGCTCGCACCGGGGAGCTGTTTTTT,CSADIGTARTGELFF
TRBD1,-,TRBV7-2,TRBJ2-2,TGTGCCAGCAGCCAAACAGGGGCCTGGAACACCGGGGAGCTGTTTTTT,CASSQTGAWNTGELFF
-,-,TRBV5-1,TRBJ2-3,TGCGCCAGCAGCTGGGCAGGGAGCACAGATACGCAGTATTTT,CASSWAGSTDTQYF
-,-,TRBV5-1,TRBJ2-7,TGCGCCAGCAGCCCCGGTCCTGCCTACGAGCAGTACTTC,CASSPGPAYEQYF
-,-,TRBV5-1,TRBJ2-2,TGCGCCAGCAGCGAGGACCCAAAGGGCGGGGAGCTGTTTTTT,CASSEDPKGGELFF
-,-,TRBV7-2,TRBJ2-1,TGTGCCAGCAGCCCAAGGGGGGGAGGGTGGAACAATGAGCAGTTCTTC,CASSPRGGGWNNEQFF
TRBD1,-,TRBV5-4,TRBJ1-2,TGTGCCAGCAGCTTGGACAGGGGTGGCTACACCTTC,CASSLDRGGYTF
TRBD2,-,TRBV2,TRBJ2-3,TGTGCCAGCACCGTTCGCGCGGGAGGGCCTGGAGATACGCAGTATTTT,CASTVRAGGPGDTQYF
-,-,TRBV29-1,TRBJ2-2,TGCAGCGCTAGCCTGGGGACCGGGGAGCTGTTTTTT,CSASLGTGELFF
-,-,TRBV11-2,TRBJ1-2,TGTGCCAGCAGCCCGTACGGGGATAGTCCCTATGGCTACACCTTC,CASSPYGDSPYGYTF
TRBD2,-,TRBV5-1,TRBJ2-4,TGCGCCAGCAGCCCCCGGGAGGGAGGCGAGAACATTCAGTACTTC,CASSPREGGENIQYF
-,-,TRBV4-3,TRBJ2-3,TGCGCCAGCAGCTACGACAACACAGATACGCAGTATTTT,CASSYDNTDTQYF
-,-,TRBV28,TRBJ2-7,TGTGCCAGCAGCCGTTCAGATAGCTCCTACGAGCAGTACTTC,CASSRSDSSYEQYF
TRBD1,once,TRBV28,TRBJ1-5,TGTGCCAGCAGTCTTACAGGGGGCTTGCAGCCCCAGCATTTT,CASSLTGGLQPQHF
TRBD2,-,TRBV7-6,TRBJ2-1,TGTGCCAGCAGCTTCAGCCGACTAGCGGGAGCGTGGGAGCAGTTCTTC,CASSFSRLAGAWEQFF
-,once,TRBV5-8,TRBJ2-5,TGTGCCAGCAGCTTGGAAGGACGGGAGCAAGAGACCCAGTACTTC,CASSLEGREQETQYF
-,-,TRBV30,TRBJ2-2,TGTGCCTGGAGTGTACTGAGGGGTCTGAACACCGGGGAGCTGTTTTTT,CAWSVLRGLNTGELFF
-,-,TRBV18,TRBJ2-4,TGTGCCAGCTCACCACCTAACGAGAAAGCCAAAAACATTCAGTACTTC,CASSPPNEKAKNIQYF
-,-,TRBV9,TRBJ2-2,TGTGCCAGCAGCGTAGAGGGCGGGACATGGCAAGGCGGGGAGCTGTTTTTT,CASSVEGGTWQGGELFF
-,-,TRBV6-5,TRBJ1-4,TGTGCCAGCAGCCGTGGGGACCTTGAAAAACTGTTTTTT,CASSRGDLEKLFF
-,-,TRBV9,TRBJ1-1,TGTGCCAGCAGCGTAGAGCCCCTCACGGGGACTGAAGCTTTCTTT,CASSVEPLTGTEAFF
-,-,TRBV4-1,TRBJ2-3,TGCGCCAGCAGCCCACCCCGGAGGGCTACGCAGTATTTT,CASSPPRRATQYF
-,-,TRBV7-3,TRBJ2-3,TGTGCCAGCAGCTTCAGGGACTTCACAGATACGCAGTATTTT,CASSFRDFTDTQYF
TRBD1,-,TRBV5-1,TRBJ2-4,TGCGCCAGCAGCTCACTGCCGGGACAGATAGCCAAAAACATTCAGTACTTC,CASSSLPGQIAKNIQYF
TRBD1,once,TRBV6-1,TRBJ2-7,TGTGCCAGCAGTCGTCCGGGACAGGGGTCTGGCGAGCAGTACTTC,CASSRPGQGSGEQYF
-,-,TRBV4-3,TRBJ2-3,TGCGCCAGCAGCCATTCGGCTAGCACAGATACGCAGTATTTT,CASSHSASTDTQYF
TRBD2,-,TRBV2,TRBJ2-3,TGTGCCAGCAGTGTTTTGCGGGAGGGAGATACGCAGTATTTT,CASSVLREGDTQYF
TRBD2,-,TRBV5-1,TRBJ2-5,TGCGCCAGCAGCTTGGATCCTAGCGGGGGGACCCAGTACTTC,CASSLDPSGGTQYF
-,-,TRBV14,TRBJ1-3,TGTGCCAGCAGCCAAGATCTTCCGGGGCCATCTGGAAACACCATATATTTT,CASSQDLPGPSGNTIYF
-,-,TRBV19,TRBJ1-2,TGTGCCAGTAGTCCTCAAACCGGGACGTCTGGCTACACCTTC,CASSPQTGTSGYTF
-,-,TRBV7-2,TRBJ2-1,TGTGCCAGCAGCGAAGGGACGTTGTCCTACAATGAGCAGTTCTTC,CASSEGTLSYNEQFF
-,-,TRBV10-3,TRBJ1-2,TGTGCCATCAGTGAGGGATCGGTTGGCTACACCTTC,CAISEGSVGYTF
-,-,TRBV5-1,TRBJ1-1,TGCGCCAGCAGCTTCCAGACGGGCGGGACTGAAGCTTTCTTT,CASSFQTGGTEAFF
-,-,TRBV12-1,TRBJ2-1,TGTGCCAGCACCCAGGACCAGGCGCCTATCTCCTACAATGAGCAGTTCTTC,CASTQDQAPISYNEQFF
-,-,TRBV2,TRBJ2-1,TGTGCCAGCAAGCCGTCGGGGGAAACGATCAATGAGCAGTTCTTC,CASKPSGETINEQFF
TRBD1,-,TRBV19,TRBJ2-7,TGTGCCAGCACAGGGGGCAACGAGCAGTACTTC,CASTGGNEQYF
TRBD1,-,TRBV28,TRBJ2-7,TGTGCCAGCAACAGGGGGCTCCCCACGGAGCAGTACTTC,CASNRGLPTEQYF
TRBD2,-,TRBV18,TRBJ2-1,TGTGCCAGCTCACCTGGGAGGGAACTAGGGGATTACAATGAGCAGTTCTTC,CASSPGRELGDYNEQFF
-,-,TRBV6-6,TRBJ2-7,TGTGCCAGCAGCTCCCTCAAAACAGGGTACCAGTACTTC,CASSSLKTGYQYF
-,-,TRBV28,TRBJ2-7,TGTGCCAGCAGTTCCTTGGTAAGGGGATGGTCCTACGAGCAGTACTTC,CASSSLVRGWSYEQYF
-,-,TRBV5-1,TRBJ2-6,TGCGCCAGCAGTCGTCCAGGGGACTCTGGGGCCAACGTCCTGACTTTC,CASSRPGDSGANVLTF
TRBD2,-,TRBV6-5,TRBJ2-5,TGTGCCAGCAGTTCCCATAGGACTAGCGTAGAGACCCAGTACTTC,CASSSHRTSVETQYF
TRBD2,-,TRBV10-3,TRBJ2-7,TGTGCCATCAAAGGGAGGGCCGAGTACGAGCAGTACTTC,CAIKGRAEYEQYF
-,-,TRBV11-3,TRBJ2-7,TGTGCCAGCAGTTCTGACAGAGGGAGCGAGCAGTACTTC,CASSSDRGSEQYF
TRBD1,-,TRBV10-3,TRBJ2-7,TGTGCCATCAGTGAGCTCCCACCCGGACAGGGCCGTAGTAAGTACTTC,CAISELPPGQGRSKYF
TRBD2,-,TRBV6-1,TRBJ2-2,TGTGCCAGCAAGATCGGGGGGTACACCGGGGAGCTGTTTTTT,CASKIGGYTGELFF
-,-,TRBV2,TRBJ1-1,TGTGCCAGCAGTGATGGGCCTAGGGGGACTGAAGCTTTCTTT,CASSDGPRGTEAFF
-,-,TRBV5-1,TRBJ1-1,TGCGCCAGCACCCAGACAGAAAGCACTGAAGCTTTCTTT,CASTQTESTEAFF
-,-,TRBV5-1,TRBJ2-7,TGCGCCAGCAGCTTGGTTGACCCTGGGGGGGAGCAGTACTTC,CASSLVDPGGEQYF
-,-,TRBV18,TRBJ1-4,TGTGCCAGCGCTAATAGATGGTCGGAGGATGAAAAACTGTTTTTT,CASANRWSEDEKLFF